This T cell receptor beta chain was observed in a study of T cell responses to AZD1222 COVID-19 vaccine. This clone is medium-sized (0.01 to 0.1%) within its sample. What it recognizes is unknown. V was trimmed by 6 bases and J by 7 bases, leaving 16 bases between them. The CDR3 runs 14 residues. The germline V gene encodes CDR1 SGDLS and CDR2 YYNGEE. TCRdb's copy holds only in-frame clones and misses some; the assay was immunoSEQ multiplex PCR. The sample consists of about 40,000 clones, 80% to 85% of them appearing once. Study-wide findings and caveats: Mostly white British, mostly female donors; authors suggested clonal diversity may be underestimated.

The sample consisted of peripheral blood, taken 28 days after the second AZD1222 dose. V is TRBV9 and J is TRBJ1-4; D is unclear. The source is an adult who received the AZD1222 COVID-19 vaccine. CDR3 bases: TGTGCCAGCACCCGGGAGCCAACCGGTGAAAAACTGTTTTTT. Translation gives CASTREPTGEKLFF.